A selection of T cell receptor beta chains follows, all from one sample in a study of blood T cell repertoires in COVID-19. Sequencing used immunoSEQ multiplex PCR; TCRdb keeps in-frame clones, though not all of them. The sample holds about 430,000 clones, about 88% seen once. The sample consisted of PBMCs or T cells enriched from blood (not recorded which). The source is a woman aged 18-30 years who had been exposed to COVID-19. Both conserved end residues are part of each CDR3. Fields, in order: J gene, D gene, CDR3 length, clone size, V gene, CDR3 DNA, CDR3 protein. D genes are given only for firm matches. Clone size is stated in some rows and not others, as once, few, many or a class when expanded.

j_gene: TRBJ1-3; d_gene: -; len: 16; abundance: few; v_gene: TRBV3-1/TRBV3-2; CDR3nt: TGTGCCAGCAGCCAAGTGTGGGGGGGGACTGGAAACACCATATATTTT; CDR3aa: CASSQVWGGTGNTIYF
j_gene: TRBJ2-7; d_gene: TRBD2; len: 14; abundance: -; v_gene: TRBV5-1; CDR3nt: TGCGCCAGCAGCCCGGGACTAGCGGGAAACGAGCAGTACTTC; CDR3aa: CASSPGLAGNEQYF
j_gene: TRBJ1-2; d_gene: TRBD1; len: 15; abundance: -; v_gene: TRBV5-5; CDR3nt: TGTGCCAGCAGCTTGTCCGGGACAGGGATGTATGGCTACACCTTC; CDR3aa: CASSLSGTGMYGYTF
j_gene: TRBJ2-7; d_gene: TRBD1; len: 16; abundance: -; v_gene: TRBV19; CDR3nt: TGTGCCAGTAGTCCAAGGGGGACAGGGAGCTCCTACGAGCAGTACTTC; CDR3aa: CASSPRGTGSSYEQYF
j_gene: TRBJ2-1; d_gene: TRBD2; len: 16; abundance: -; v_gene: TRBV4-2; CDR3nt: TGTGCCAGCAGCCTGCGACTAGCGGGGGTAGGTGATGAGCAGTTCTTC; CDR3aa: CASSLRLAGVGDEQFF
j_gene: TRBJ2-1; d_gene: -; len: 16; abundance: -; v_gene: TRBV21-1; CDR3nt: TGTGCCAGCAGCAACTTCGGACTAGCGTGCTACAATGAGCAGTTCTTC; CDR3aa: CASSNFGLACYNEQFF
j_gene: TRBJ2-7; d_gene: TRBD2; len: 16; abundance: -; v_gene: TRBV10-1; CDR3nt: TGCGCCAGCAGTGAGTCTGTAGCGGGAGGGTTCTACGAGCAGTACTTC; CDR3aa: CASSESVAGGFYEQYF
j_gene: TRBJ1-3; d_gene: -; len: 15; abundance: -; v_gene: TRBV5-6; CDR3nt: TGTGCCAGCTGCTTACAGCCTTGCTCTGGAAACACCATATATTTT; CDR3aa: CASCLQPCSGNTIYF
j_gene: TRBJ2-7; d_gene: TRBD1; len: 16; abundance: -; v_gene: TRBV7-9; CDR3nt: TGTGCCAGCAGCCACAGGGCAGGGGGCACTCTCTACGAGCAGTACTTC; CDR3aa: CASSHRAGGTLYEQYF
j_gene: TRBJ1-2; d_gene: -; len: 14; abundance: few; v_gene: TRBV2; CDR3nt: TGTGCCAGCAGTGATCCAGGGGCGATGGAAGGCTACACCTTC; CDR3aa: CASSDPGAMEGYTF
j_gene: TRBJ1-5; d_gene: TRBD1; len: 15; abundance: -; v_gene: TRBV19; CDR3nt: TGTGCCAGTAGATCGACAGGGGTGGGCAATCAGCCCCAGCATTTT; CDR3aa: CASRSTGVGNQPQHF
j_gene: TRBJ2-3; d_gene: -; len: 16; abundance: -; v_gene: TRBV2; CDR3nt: TGTGCCAGCAGTGAAGGGAGGGGGCCATACACAGATACGCAGTATTTT; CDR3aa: CASSEGRGPYTDTQYF
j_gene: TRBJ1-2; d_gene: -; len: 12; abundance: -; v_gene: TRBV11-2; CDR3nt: TGTGCCAGCAGCTTAGCTGAGTATGGCTACACCTTC; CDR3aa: CASSLAEYGYTF
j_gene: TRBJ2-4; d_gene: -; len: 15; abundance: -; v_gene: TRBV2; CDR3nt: TGTGCCAGCAGTGATCAGGGTATAGCCAAAAACATTCAGTACTTC; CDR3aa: CASSDQGIAKNIQYF
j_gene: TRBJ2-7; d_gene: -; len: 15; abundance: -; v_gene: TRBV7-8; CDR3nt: TGTGCCAGCAGCTTAGGTGGCAGTATAACCTACGAGCAGTACTTC; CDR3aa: CASSLGGSITYEQYF
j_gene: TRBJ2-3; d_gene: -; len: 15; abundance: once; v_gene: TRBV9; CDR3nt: TGTGCCAGCAGCGTTACCGGAGGCAGCACAGATACGCAGTATTTT; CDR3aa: CASSVTGGSTDTQYF
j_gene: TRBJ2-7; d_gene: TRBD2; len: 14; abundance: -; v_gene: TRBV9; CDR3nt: TGTGCCAGCAGCGTGAGCGGGGGGGCGGGCGAGCAGTACTTC; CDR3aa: CASSVSGGAGEQYF
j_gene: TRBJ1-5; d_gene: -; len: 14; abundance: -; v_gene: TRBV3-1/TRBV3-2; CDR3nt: TGTGCCAGCAGCCAAGCGTCCGGGGGTCAGCCCCAGCATTTT; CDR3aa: CASSQASGGQPQHF